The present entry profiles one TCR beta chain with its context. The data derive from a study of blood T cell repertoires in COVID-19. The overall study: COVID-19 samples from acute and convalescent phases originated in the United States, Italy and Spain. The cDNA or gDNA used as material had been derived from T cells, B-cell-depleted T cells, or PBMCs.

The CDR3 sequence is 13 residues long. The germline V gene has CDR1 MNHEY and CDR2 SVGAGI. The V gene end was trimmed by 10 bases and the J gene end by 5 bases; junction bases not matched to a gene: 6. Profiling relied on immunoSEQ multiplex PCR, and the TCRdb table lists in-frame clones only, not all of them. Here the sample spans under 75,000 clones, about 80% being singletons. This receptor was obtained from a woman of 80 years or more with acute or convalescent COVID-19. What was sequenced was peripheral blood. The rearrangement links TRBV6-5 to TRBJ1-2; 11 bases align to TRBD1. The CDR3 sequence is CATGQGAGYGYTF. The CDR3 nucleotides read TGTGCCACCGGACAGGGGGCAGGGTATGGCTACACCTTC.